This TCR beta chain was captured in a study of chemoradiotherapy in HPV16-positive cancers. Study-wide context: Candidate HPV-specific T-cell clones and common TCR motifs came from functional assays in a couple of HPV16-positive patients.

This clone was counted a few times. Its antigen is undetermined. TCRdb's table, derived via immunoSEQ multiplex PCR, lists solely in-frame clones and lacks some. This table has over 10,000 clones, 85% to 90% appearing once. Looked up from germline, CDR1 is SEHNR and CDR2 is FQNEAQ (reference sequence). Trimming removed 5 bases at V and 1 base at J, with 8 bases between. This CDR3 is built from 13 residues. Study-level points and caveats: Non-HPV-specific T cells did not expand in tumors during treatment, whereas candidate HPV-specific clones and E7-related motifs did. HPV-specific T cells were functionally defined from only a couple of HPV16-positive patients.

Sequencing was performed on blood, taken from a patient who underwent chemoradiotherapy. The receptor comes from a human donor with HPV-associated anogenital cancer. The rearrangement links TRBV7-9 to TRBJ1-1; D gene unclear. The CDR3 coding sequence is TGTGCCAGCAGCCCTGACAAGAACACTGAAGCTTTCTTT. This sequence encodes CASSPDKNTEAFF.